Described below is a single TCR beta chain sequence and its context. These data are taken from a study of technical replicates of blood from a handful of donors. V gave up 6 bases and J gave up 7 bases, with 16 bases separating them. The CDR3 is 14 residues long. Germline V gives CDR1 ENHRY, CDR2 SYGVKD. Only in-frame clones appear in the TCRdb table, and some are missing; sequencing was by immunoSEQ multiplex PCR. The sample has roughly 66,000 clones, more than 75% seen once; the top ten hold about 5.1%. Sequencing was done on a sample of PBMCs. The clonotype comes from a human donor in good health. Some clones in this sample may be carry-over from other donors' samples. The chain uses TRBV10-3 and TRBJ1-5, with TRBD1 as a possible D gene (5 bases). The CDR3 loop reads CAIRDAGTGQPQHF. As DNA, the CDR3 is TGTGCCATCAGGGACGCAGGGACTGGCCAGCCCCAGCATTTT.